These 15 T cell receptor beta chains were sequenced from one sample in a study of blood T cell repertoires in COVID-19. Here immunoSEQ multiplex PCR was the method, and the copy in TCRdb shows in-frame clones only, minus some. The sample has fewer than 350,000 clones; 75% to 95% are singletons. Sequencing used PBMCs or T cells enriched from blood (not recorded which). The receptors were sampled from a man aged 35 to 55 who had been exposed to COVID-19.

The CDR3 is CASSLETGSGNTIYF. DNA of the CDR3: TGTGCCAGCAGCCTAGAGACAGGCTCTGGAAACACCATATATTTT. This chain joins TRBV3-1 (or the pseudogene TRBV3-2) and TRBJ1-3, with D maybe TRBD1 (6 bases). Deletions cut 4 bases from V and 0 bases from J, with 10 bases between. The CDR3 is 15 residues long. CDR1 and CDR2 from the germline V gene are LGHDT and YNNKEL (reference sequence).

This chain uses TRBV27 with TRBJ1-4; D is ambiguous. The V gene's germline CDR1 is MNHEY and CDR2 SMNVEV (reference sequence). V lost 5 bases and J lost 4, with 11 bases in between. The CDR3 runs to 14 residues. CDR3 coding DNA: TGTGCCAGCAGTCACACCCGCGGTAATGAAAAACTGTTTTTT. Its translation is CASSHTRGNEKLFF.

The chain joins TRBV19 to TRBJ2-7; 9 bases fit TRBD2. The V gene's germline CDR1 is LNHDA and CDR2 SQIVND (reference sequence). V dropped 3 bases and J dropped 5; count of bases not matched to a gene: 17. This CDR3 comprises 18 residues. In nucleotides, the CDR3 is TGTGCCAGTAGTATTACACCAGGAGGGACTAGCAGCCACCACGAGCAGTACTTC. This sequence encodes CASSITPGGTSSHHEQYF.

The rearrangement links TRBV24-1 to TRBJ2-2; tentatively, D is TRBD1 (6 bases). CDR3 length equals 17 residues. Germline V gives CDR1 KGHDR, CDR2 SFDVKD. V lost 5 bases to trimming and J lost 4 bases, with 19 bases between them. The CDR3 nucleotides are TGTGCCACCAGTGGACTTATCAGGGGCAAAGCCACCGGGGAGCTGTTTTTT. This codes for CATSGLIRGKATGELFF.

The CDR3 loop is CASSKETRQYF. CDR3 nucleotide sequence: TGTGCCAGCAGTAAGGAGACGAGGCAGTATTTT. V usage is TRBV2 and J usage is TRBJ2-3; D unclear. V lost 5 bases and J lost 11, with 11 bases in between. This CDR3 is built from 11 residues. CDR1 is SNHLY and CDR2 is FYNNEI in the germline V gene.

The chain is built from TRBV7-2 and TRBJ2-3; 12 nucleotides align to TRBD2. Germline CDR1 is SGHTA and CDR2 is FQGNSA. This CDR3 comprises 14 residues. The J segment lost 6 bases and the V segment lost 2 bases, leaving 0 bases of the junction unmatched. CDR3 coding DNA: TGTGCCAGCAGCTTAACTAGCGGGAGGGATACGCAGTATTTT. Amino acid sequence: CASSLTSGRDTQYF.

This chain joins TRBV6-5 and TRBJ2-6; maybe TRBD2 (6 bases). Germline loops: CDR1 MNHEY, CDR2 SVGAGI. V was cut by 6 bases and J by 2 bases, with 8 bases left in between. The CDR3 totals 14 residues. CDR3 DNA sequence: TGTGCCAGCAGGGGAGGACCTGGGGCCAACGTCCTGACTTTC. Amino acids: CASRGGPGANVLTF.

DNA for the CDR3: TGTGCCAGCAGTTTAAAACCGGGAGGGCCTAAGGGGGAGCTGTTTTTT. Protein sequence: CASSLKPGGPKGELFF. The V call is TRBV28, the J call TRBJ2-2; 8 bases are shared with TRBD2. Germline lookup yields CDR1 MDHEN and CDR2 SYDVKM. The V and J ends lost 2 bases and 8 bases, in that order; junction bases with no gene match: 10. The CDR3 is 16 residues long.

This clone was seen a few times. Different DNA sequences within this sample yield the same CDR3. J is TRBJ2-7 and V is TRBV12-3 or TRBV12-4, with D uncertain. Trimming cost V 3 bases and J 6 bases, with 6 bases left between them. The CDR3 has 11 residues. This CDR3 is CASSFRSEQYF. The CDR3 region has the DNA TGTGCCAGCAGTTTCAGGTCCGAGCAGTACTTC.

V usage is TRBV28 and J usage is TRBJ2-1; 7 bases match TRBD2. The length of the CDR3 is 13 residues. Germline V gene lookup returns CDR1 MDHEN and CDR2 SYDVKM. J lost 8 bases, V lost 4 bases, and 5 bases had no gene match. The CDR3 spells CASSSGLVDEQFF. CDR3 bases: TGTGCCAGCAGTTCTGGACTAGTCGATGAGCAGTTCTTC.

The rearrangement joins TRBV7-3 to TRBJ2-3; the match to TRBD2 covers 7 bases. CDR1 is SGHTA, CDR2 FQGTGA, per germline. Trimming cost V 2 bases and J 5 bases; bases outside gene matches: 10. The CDR3 covers 16 residues. The CDR3 DNA sequence: TGTGCCAGCAGCTTAGTAGGACTAGGGCCTTTAGATACGCAGTATTTT. As protein: CASSLVGLGPLDTQYF.

In this sample, this clone turned up once. The chain combines TRBV2 with TRBJ2-1, with D perhaps TRBD2 (7 bases). Between the trimmed V and J ends, which lost 4 bases and 10 bases, there was a span of 11 bases. The CDR3 loop spans 12 amino acids. CDR1 and CDR2 (germline): SNHLY, FYNNEI. The CDR3 loop reads CASSGGGTEQFF. The CDR3 DNA sequence: TGTGCCAGCAGTGGGGGGGGCACCGAGCAGTTCTTC. Filled out from reference TRBV2 and TRBJ2-1, the complete variable domain reads EPEVTQTPSHQVTQMGQEVILRCVPISNHLYFYWYRQILGQKVEFLVSFYNNEISEKSEIFDDQFSVERPDGSNFTLKIRSTKLEDSAMYFCASSGGGTEQFFGPGTRLTVL.

The V and J genes are TRBV29-1 and TRBJ2-7; TRBD1 aligns across 10 bases. This CDR3 contains 14 residues. The V gene end was trimmed by 6 bases and the J gene end by 3 bases; junction bases not matched to a gene: 8. Germline loops: CDR1 SQVTM, CDR2 ANQGSEA. This CDR3 is CSVAVGTGDYEQYF. DNA of the CDR3: TGCAGCGTCGCTGTAGGGACAGGGGACTACGAGCAGTACTTC.

This chain connects TRBV2 to TRBJ2-2; 10 nucleotides match TRBD2. V lost 7 bases and J lost 4; bases outside the gene matches: 9. Per the germline V gene, CDR1 is SNHLY and CDR2 is FYNNEI. The CDR3 is 16 amino acids. The CDR3 coding sequence is TGTGCCAGCACCCAAGCCAGCGGGAGGGCCACCGGGGAGCTGTTTTTT. This codes for CASTQASGRATGELFF.

V is TRBV7-2 and J is TRBJ1-2; D gene ambiguous. The germline V and J ends were trimmed by 1 base and 4 bases, with 10 bases remaining between them. The germline V gene encodes CDR1 SGHTA and CDR2 FQGNSA. This CDR3 spans 14 amino acids. In DNA, the CDR3 is TGTGCCAGCAGCTTAGAGGACTCCTTCTATGGCTACACCTTC. This translates into CASSLEDSFYGYTF.